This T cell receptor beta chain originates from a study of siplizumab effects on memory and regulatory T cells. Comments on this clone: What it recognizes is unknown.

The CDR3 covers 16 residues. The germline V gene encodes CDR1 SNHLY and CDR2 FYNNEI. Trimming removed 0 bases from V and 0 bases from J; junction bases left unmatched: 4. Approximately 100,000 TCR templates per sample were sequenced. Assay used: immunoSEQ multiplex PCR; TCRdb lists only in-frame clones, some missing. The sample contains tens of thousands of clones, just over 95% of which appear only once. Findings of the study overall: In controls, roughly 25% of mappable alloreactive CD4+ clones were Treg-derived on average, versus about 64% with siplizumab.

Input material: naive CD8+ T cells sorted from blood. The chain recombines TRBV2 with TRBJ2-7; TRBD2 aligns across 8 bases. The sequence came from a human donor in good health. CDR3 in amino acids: CASSEALGTSSYEQYF. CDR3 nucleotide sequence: TGTGCCAGCAGTGAAGCGCTTGGGACTAGCTCCTACGAGCAGTACTTC.